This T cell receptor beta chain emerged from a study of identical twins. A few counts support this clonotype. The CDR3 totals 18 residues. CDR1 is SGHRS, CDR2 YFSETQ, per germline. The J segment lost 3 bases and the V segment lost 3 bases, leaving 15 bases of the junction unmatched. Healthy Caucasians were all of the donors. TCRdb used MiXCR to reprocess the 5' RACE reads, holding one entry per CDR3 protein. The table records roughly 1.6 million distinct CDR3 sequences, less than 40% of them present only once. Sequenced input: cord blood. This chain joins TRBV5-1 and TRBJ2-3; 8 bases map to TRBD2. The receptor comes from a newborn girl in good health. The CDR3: CASSWAPPTSERTDTQYF. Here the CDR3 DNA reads TGCGCCAGCAGCTGGGCCCCCCCGACTAGCGAGCGGACAGATACGCAGTATTTT.